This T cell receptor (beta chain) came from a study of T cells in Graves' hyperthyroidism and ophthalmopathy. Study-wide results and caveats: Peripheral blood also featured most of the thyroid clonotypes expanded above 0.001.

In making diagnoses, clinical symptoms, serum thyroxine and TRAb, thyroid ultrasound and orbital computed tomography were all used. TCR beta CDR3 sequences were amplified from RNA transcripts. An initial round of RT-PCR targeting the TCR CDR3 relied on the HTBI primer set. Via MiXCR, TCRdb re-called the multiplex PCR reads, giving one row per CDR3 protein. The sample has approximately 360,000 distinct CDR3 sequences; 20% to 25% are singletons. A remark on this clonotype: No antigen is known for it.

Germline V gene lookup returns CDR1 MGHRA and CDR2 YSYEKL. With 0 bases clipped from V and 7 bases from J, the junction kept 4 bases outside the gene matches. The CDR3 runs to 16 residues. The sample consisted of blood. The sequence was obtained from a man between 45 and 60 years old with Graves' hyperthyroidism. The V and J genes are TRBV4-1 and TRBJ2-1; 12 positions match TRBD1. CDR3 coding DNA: TGCGCCAGCAGCCAAGATTGGGGACAGGGGGCGAATGAGCAGTTCTTC. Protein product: CASSQDWGQGANEQFF.